The clone carrying this T cell receptor (beta chain) was detected only a few times. This sample stems from a study of blood T cells in healthy people across ages. The CDR3 sequence is 15 residues long. Germline CDR1 and CDR2: SNHLY and FYNNEI. J gave up 8 bases and V 6 bases, and 12 bases lay outside the gene matches. Together with a sample-barcoded 5' primer, a J-beta primer mix was included in a second PCR lasting roughly 6 to 12 cycles. The template-switch adaptor was a 5' adaptor with 12 random nucleotides. It tagged each cDNA molecule. TCRdb recomputed calls from the 5' RACE reads with MiXCR, one row per CDR3 protein. The table records hundreds of thousands of distinct CDR3 sequences, about half of them present only once. Every donor provided 9.5 to 10 milliliters of peripheral blood. The authors isolated at least 6 million PBMCs per sample.

This TCR was sampled from a man aged 60 to 75 in good health. This chain uses TRBV2 with TRBJ2-1, with 8 bases lining up with TRBD2. Sequenced material: blood. This chain's CDR3 is CASSQQGMRGDEQFF. The CDR3 DNA reads TGTGCCAGCAGCCAGCAGGGGATGCGGGGGGATGAGCAGTTCTTC.